A single sample is the source of the 20 T cell receptor beta chains below, sequenced in a study of Ad26.COV2.S vaccination and SARS-CoV-2 variants. Treatment in this sample: about 20 received Ad26.COV2.S at low or high dose, single or two shots; about 5 received placebo; per-sample allocation not given. Day 63 after the first injection of vaccine or placebo was the sampling time. TCRdb keeps only in-frame clones here, not all; method: immunoSEQ multiplex PCR. The data hold approximately 250,000 clones, with around 90% observed a single time. The sample was peripheral blood, taken in a trial of Ad26.COV2.S vaccine versus placebo. The receptor set was obtained from a person between 18 and 59 years old who received the Ad26.COV2.S COVID-19 vaccine or a placebo.

The V gene is TRBV2, the J gene TRBJ2-1; 10 bases fit TRBD1. The V gene end was trimmed by 9 bases and the J gene end by 2 bases; junction bases not matched to a gene: 1. Per the germline V gene, CDR1 is SNHLY and CDR2 is FYNNEI. This CDR3 is built from 13 residues. The DNA of the CDR3 is TGTGCCAGGGGACAGGGGACCTACAATGAGCAGTTCTTC. Amino acids: CARGQGTYNEQFF. Full variable domain (remainder filled in from reference TRBV2 and TRBJ2-1): EPEVTQTPSHQVTQMGQEVILRCVPISNHLYFYWYRQILGQKVEFLVSFYNNEISEKSEIFDDQFSVERPDGSNFTLKIRSTKLEDSAMYFCARGQGTYNEQFFGPGTRLTVL.

This rearrangement joins TRBV3-1 (or the pseudogene TRBV3-2) to TRBJ2-3; 11 positions match TRBD2. Per the germline V gene, CDR1 is LGHDT and CDR2 is YNNKEL (reference sequence). The CDR3 covers 16 residues. The junction had 9 bases not matched to a gene; V was cut back by 6 bases and J by 4 bases. The CDR3 loop is CASRSSGGARADTQYF. CDR3 nucleotide sequence: TGTGCCAGCAGGAGTAGCGGGGGGGCTCGCGCAGATACGCAGTATTTT.

The chain links TRBV27 to TRBJ1-5, with D hard to call. Trimming left V 6 bases short and J 0 bases short, with 9 bases between. The CDR3 spans 14 residues. Germline-derived CDR1 and CDR2 are MNHEY and SMNVEV (reference sequence). CDR3 nucleotides: TGTGCCAGCAGGGGTGGGTATAGCAATCAGCCCCAGCATTTT. Translated: CASRGGYSNQPQHF.

The rearrangement joins TRBV4-3 to TRBJ2-3; D remains ambiguous. Germline V CDR1 and CDR2: LGHNA, YSLEER. V was trimmed by 0 bases and J by 9 bases, leaving 13 bases between them. CDR3 length: 14 amino acids. CDR3 amino acids: CASSQDTEKGTQYF. The CDR3 DNA follows: TGCGCCAGCAGCCAAGATACAGAGAAAGGAACGCAGTATTTT.

The chain recombines TRBV9 with TRBJ2-3; 7 bases align to TRBD2. This CDR3 has 17 amino acids. Germline V gives CDR1 SGDLS, CDR2 YYNGEE. The ends lost 1 base at V and 2 bases at J; junction bases unmatched: 10. The DNA of the CDR3 is TGTGCCAGCAGCGTAACCGGGGGGACGAATCCCACAGATACGCAGTATTTT. Protein product: CASSVTGGTNPTDTQYF.

The chain is built from TRBV19 and TRBJ1-3; D is unresolved. The CDR3 sequence is 16 residues long. CDR1 and CDR2 from the germline V gene are LNHDA and SQIVND (reference sequence). Trimming stripped 6 bases from V and 0 bases from J, with 15 bases between. This CDR3 is CASSPPPRNSGNTIYF. CDR3 sequence (DNA): TGTGCCAGTAGCCCCCCGCCCCGTAACTCTGGAAACACCATATATTTT.

The chain combines TRBV3-1 (or the pseudogene TRBV3-2) with TRBJ2-7; TRBD1 aligns across 7 bases. Looked up from germline, CDR1 is LGHDT and CDR2 is YNNKEL (reference sequence). This CDR3 has 15 residues. J gave up 0 bases and V 4 bases, and 6 bases lay outside the gene matches. The CDR3 DNA reads as TGTGCCAGCAGCCGCGACAGGGTGAGCTCCTACGAGCAGTACTTC. Protein: CASSRDRVSSYEQYF.

This clone was seen only once. This chain uses TRBV7-9 with TRBJ1-1; the D is unclear. The CDR3 spans 15 residues. Germline CDR1 SEHNR, CDR2 FQNEAQ (reference sequence). V lost 5 bases and J lost 1, with 14 bases in between. This CDR3 reads CASSPRAGGNTEAFF. CDR3 in DNA: TGTGCCAGCAGCCCAAGGGCAGGAGGGAACACTGAAGCTTTCTTT.

The J gene is TRBJ2-1, the V gene TRBV6-4; D unresolved. In germline, CDR1 is MRHNA, CDR2 SNTAGT. V was trimmed by 3 bases and J by 1 base, leaving 4 bases between them. The CDR3 runs 13 residues. CDR3 sequence: CASSEGSYNEQFF. The CDR3 DNA reads as TGTGCCAGCAGTGAAGGTTCCTACAATGAGCAGTTCTTC.

The chain uses TRBV4-3 and TRBJ2-1, with 8 bases lining up with TRBD1. Trimming took 1 base from V and 8 from J; bases not matched to a gene: 4. Germline-derived CDR1 and CDR2 are LGHNA and YSLEER. The length of the CDR3 is 14 residues. CDR3 coding DNA: TGCGCCAGCAGCCAAGGGACAGGGCTACATGAGCAGTTCTTC. Translated, it gives CASSQGTGLHEQFF.

V usage is TRBV24-1 and J usage is TRBJ2-7; no definite D call. CDR1 and CDR2 from the germline V gene are KGHDR and SFDVKD. CDR3 length: 16 residues. V shed 7 bases and J shed 5 bases, with 23 bases lying between them. The CDR3 protein is CATSILAVPIIDEQYV. In DNA, the CDR3 is TGTGCCACCAGCATTCTCGCAGTCCCCATTATCGACGAGCAGTACGTC.

This clone was observed a few times. The chain recombines TRBV5-6 with TRBJ2-7; 10 bases match TRBD2. This CDR3 spans 17 amino acids. The J segment lost 0 bases and the V segment lost 0 bases, leaving 6 bases of the junction unmatched. Germline V gene sequence: CDR1 SGHDT, CDR2 YYEEEE. CDR3 sequence (DNA): TGTGCCAGCAGCTTGGTAGCGGGAGGCCACAGCTCCTACGAGCAGTACGTC. It yields the protein CASSLVAGGHSSYEQYV.

The chain employs TRBV11-2 and TRBJ1-1; D unresolved. Germline V gene data show CDR1 as SGHAT and CDR2 as FQNNGV. This CDR3 is 16 amino acids long. V was clipped by 5 bases and J by 4 bases, with 20 bases between them. The CDR3 DNA reads as TGTGCCAGCAGCCACGATCCGACCCGGTGGGGCACTGAAGCTTTCTTT. This translates into CASSHDPTRWGTEAFF. The whole variable domain, remainder taken from reference TRBV11-2 and TRBJ1-1, is EAGVAQSPRYKIIEKRQSVAFWCNPISGHATLYWYQQILGQGPKLLIQFQNNGVVDDSQLPKDRFSAERLKGVDSTLKIQPAKLEDSAVYLCASSHDPTRWGTEAFFGQGTRLTVV.

The chain carries TRBV9 and TRBJ1-3; 7 bases fit TRBD1. The CDR3 is 15 amino acids. Germline V gives CDR1 SGDLS, CDR2 YYNGEE. V gave up 4 bases and J gave up 2 bases; unmatched junction bases: 6. The CDR3 DNA follows: TGTGCCAGCAGCTCTGACAGGGTTACTGGAAACACCATATATTTT. It yields the protein CASSSDRVTGNTIYF.

The rearrangement uses TRBV4-3 and TRBJ1-3; no firm D call. Between the trimmed V and J ends, which lost 0 bases and 7 bases, there was a span of 13 bases. CDR3 size: 15 residues. The germline gives CDR1 LGHNA, CDR2 YSLEER. The CDR3 is CASSQELDPDNTIYF. CDR3 nucleotide sequence: TGCGCCAGCAGCCAAGAGCTGGATCCGGACAACACCATATATTTT.

The J gene is TRBJ2-4, the V gene TRBV4-1; D gene unclear. Trimming took 0 bases from V and 1 from J, leaving 13 bases between them. The CDR3 runs to 17 residues. Per germline, CDR1 MGHRA and CDR2 YSYEKL. DNA for the CDR3: TGCGCCAGCAGCCAAGATCGAATAGGGTCGGCCAAAAACATTCAGTACTTC. Encoded protein: CASSQDRIGSAKNIQYF.

This clone was recorded once. V usage is TRBV15 and J usage is TRBJ2-3; D is uncertain. The CDR3 totals 13 residues. V was trimmed by 0 bases and J by 2 bases, leaving 3 bases between them. Germline loops: CDR1 LNHNV, CDR2 YYDKDF (reference sequence). The CDR3, as DNA: TGTGCCACCAGCAGAGATCCCACAGATACGCAGTATTTT. It codes for CATSRDPTDTQYF.

This chain connects TRBV4-1 to TRBJ2-3; the D is unclear. Per germline, CDR1 MGHRA and CDR2 YSYEKL. V was shortened by 1 base and J by 0 bases, with 14 bases between the two germline ends. This CDR3 comprises 17 residues. In nucleotides, the CDR3 is TGCGCCAGCAGCCAAGGATTTGGCTTGAGGAGCACAGATACGCAGTATTTT. Amino acid sequence: CASSQGFGLRSTDTQYF.

The genes are TRBV28 and TRBJ1-1; no clear D. The CDR3 totals 15 residues. CDR1 and CDR2 from the germline V gene are MDHEN and SYDVKM. Trimming pared 1 base from V and 5 bases from J, leaving 14 bases between. In nucleotides, the CDR3 is TGTGCCAGCAGTTTATCTGAAGGGCGAGCGACTGAAGCTTTCTTT. Translation gives CASSLSEGRATEAFF.

The chain uses TRBV27 and TRBJ2-2; TRBD2 aligns across 7 bases. From germline, CDR1 is MNHEY and CDR2 SMNVEV (reference sequence). This CDR3 is 16 amino acids long. The junction had 10 bases not matched to a gene; V was cut back by 5 bases and J by 4 bases. The CDR3 sequence: CASSHSPSGGTGELFF. The CDR3 region has the DNA TGTGCCAGCAGTCACTCGCCGTCGGGGGGCACCGGGGAGCTGTTTTTT.